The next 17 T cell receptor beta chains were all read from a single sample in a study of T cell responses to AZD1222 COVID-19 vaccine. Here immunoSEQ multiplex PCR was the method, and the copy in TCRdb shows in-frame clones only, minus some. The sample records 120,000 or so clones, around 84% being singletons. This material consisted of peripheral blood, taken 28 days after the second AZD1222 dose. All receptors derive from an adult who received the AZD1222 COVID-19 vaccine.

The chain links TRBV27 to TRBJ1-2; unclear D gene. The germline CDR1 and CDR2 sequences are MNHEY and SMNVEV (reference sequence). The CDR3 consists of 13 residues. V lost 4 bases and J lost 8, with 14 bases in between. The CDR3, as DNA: TGTGCCAGCAGTTCCCTGGCAAGTAGGGGCTACACCTTC. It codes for CASSSLASRGYTF.

Here the CDR3 DNA reads TGTGCCACAAAGGGGCGGAATTGGGAGACCCAGTACTTC. As protein: CATKGRNWETQYF. The chain links TRBV19 to TRBJ2-5, with D possibly TRBD1 on 5 matching bases. Germline V gene lookup returns CDR1 LNHDA and CDR2 SQIVND (reference sequence). There are 13 residues in the CDR3. The V and J ends lost 10 bases and 5 bases respectively, with 17 bases between them.

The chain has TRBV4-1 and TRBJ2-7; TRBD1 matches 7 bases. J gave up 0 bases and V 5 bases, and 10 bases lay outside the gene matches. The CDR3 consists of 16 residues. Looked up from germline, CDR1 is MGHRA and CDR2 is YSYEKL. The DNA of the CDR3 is TGCGCCAGCAGCATTAGAGACAGGGATAGCTCCTACGAGCAGTACTTC. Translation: CASSIRDRDSSYEQYF.

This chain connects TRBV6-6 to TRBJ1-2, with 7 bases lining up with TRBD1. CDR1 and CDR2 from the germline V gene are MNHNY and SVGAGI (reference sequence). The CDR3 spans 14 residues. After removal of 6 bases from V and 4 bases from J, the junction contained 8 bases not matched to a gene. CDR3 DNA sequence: TGTGCCAGCAGATCAGGGGGGGATTCCTATGGCTACACCTTC. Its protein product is CASRSGGDSYGYTF.

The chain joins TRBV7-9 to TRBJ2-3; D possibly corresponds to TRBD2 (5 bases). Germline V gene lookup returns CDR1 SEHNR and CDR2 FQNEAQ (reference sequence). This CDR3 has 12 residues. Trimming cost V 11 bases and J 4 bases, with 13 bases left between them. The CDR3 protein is CAAEGLADTQYF. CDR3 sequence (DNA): TGTGCCGCTGAGGGTCTAGCAGATACGCAGTATTTT.

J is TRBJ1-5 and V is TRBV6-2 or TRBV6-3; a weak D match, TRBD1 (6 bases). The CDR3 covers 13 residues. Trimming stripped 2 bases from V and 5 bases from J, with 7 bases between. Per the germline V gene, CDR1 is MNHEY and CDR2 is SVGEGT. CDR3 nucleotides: TGTGCCAGCAGTTACCAGGGGTATCAGCCCCAGCATTTT. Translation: CASSYQGYQPQHF.

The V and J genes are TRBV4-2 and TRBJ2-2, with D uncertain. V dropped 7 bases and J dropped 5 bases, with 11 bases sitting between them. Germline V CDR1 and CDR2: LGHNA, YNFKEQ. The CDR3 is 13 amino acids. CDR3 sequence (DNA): TGTGCCAGCACTGTAGTGGGGACCGGGGAGCTGTTTTTT. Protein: CASTVVGTGELFF.

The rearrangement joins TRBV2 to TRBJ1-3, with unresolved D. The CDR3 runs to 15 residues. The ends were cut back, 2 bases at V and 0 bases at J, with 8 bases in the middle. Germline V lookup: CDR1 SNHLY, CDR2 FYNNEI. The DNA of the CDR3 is TGTGCCAGCAGTGAACGCAGGCCCTCTGGAAACACCATATATTTT. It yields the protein CASSERRPSGNTIYF.

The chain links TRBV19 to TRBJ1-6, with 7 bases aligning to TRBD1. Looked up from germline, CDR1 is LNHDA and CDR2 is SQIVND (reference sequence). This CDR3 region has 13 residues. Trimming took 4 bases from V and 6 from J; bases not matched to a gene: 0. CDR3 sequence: CASSRQGNSPLHF. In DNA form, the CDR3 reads TGTGCCAGTAGTAGACAGGGTAATTCACCCCTCCACTTT.

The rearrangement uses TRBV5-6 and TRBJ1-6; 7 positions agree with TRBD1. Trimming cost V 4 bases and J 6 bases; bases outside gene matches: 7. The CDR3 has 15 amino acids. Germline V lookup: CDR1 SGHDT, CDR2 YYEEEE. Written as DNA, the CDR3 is TGTGCCAGCAGCCCAGGGGGACAGATTAATTCACCCCTCCACTTT. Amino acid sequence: CASSPGGQINSPLHF.

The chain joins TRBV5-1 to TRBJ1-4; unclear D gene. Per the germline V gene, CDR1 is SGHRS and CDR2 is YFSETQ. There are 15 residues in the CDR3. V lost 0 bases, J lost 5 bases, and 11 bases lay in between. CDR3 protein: CASSLAGSENEKLFF. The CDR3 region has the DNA TGCGCCAGCAGCTTGGCCGGGTCAGAGAATGAAAAACTGTTTTTT.

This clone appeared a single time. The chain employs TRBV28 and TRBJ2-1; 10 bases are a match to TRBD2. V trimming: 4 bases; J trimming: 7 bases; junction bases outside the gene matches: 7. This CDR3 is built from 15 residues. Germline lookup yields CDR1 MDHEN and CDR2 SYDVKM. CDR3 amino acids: CASSYLAGGLNEQFF. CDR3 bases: TGTGCCAGCAGTTACTTAGCGGGGGGACTGAATGAGCAGTTCTTC.

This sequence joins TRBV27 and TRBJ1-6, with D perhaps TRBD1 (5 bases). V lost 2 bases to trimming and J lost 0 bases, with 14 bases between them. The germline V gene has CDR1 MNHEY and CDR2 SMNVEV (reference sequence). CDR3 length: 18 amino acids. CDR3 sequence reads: CASSLGLRGSSYNSPLHF. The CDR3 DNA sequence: TGTGCCAGCAGTTTAGGGTTGAGGGGAAGCTCCTATAATTCACCCCTCCACTTT.

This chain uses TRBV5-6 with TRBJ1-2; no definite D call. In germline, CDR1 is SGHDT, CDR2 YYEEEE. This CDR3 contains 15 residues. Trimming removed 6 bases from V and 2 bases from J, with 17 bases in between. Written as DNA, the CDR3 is TGTGCCAGCACCTCTCTACAGACAAGGAACTATGGCTACACCTTC. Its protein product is CASTSLQTRNYGYTF.

The CDR3 loop is CASSPLPGTDTQYF. CDR3 in DNA: TGTGCCAGCTCACCACTTCCGGGCACAGATACGCAGTATTTT. This sequence joins TRBV18 and TRBJ2-3, with no clear D. CDR3 length: 14 residues. Germline V gives CDR1 KGHSH, CDR2 LQKENI. V shed 1 base and J shed 1 base, with 6 bases lying between them.

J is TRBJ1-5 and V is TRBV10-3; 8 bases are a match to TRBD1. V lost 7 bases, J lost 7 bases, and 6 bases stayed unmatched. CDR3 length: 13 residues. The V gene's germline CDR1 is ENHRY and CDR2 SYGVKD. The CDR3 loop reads CAITSGQGQPQHF. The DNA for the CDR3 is TGTGCCATCACCTCTGGACAGGGACAGCCCCAGCATTTT.

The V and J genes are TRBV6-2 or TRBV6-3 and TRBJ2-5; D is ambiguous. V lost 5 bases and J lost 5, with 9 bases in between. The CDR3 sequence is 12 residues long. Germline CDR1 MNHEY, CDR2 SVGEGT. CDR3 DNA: TGTGCCAGCAGTCAAATGGGGGAGACCCAGTACTTC. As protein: CASSQMGETQYF.